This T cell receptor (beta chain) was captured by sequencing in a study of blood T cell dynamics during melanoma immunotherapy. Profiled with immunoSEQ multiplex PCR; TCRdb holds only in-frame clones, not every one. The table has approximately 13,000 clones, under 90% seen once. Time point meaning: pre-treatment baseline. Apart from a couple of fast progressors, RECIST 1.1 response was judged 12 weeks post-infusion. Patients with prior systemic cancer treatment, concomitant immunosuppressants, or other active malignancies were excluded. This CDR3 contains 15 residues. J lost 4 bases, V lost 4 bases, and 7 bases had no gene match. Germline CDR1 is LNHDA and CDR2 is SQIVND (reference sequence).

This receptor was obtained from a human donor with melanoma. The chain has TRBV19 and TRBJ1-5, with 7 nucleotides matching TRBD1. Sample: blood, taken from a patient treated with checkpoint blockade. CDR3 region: CASSTRTGLNQPQHF. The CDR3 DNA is TGTGCCAGTAGTACAAGGACAGGACTAAATCAGCCCCAGCATTTT. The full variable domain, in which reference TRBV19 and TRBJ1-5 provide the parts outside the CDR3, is DGGITQSPKYLFRKEGQNVTLSCEQNLNHDAMYWYRQDPGQGLRLIYYSQIVNDFQKGDIAEGYSVSREKKESFPLTVTSAQKNPTAFYLCASSTRTGLNQPQHFGDGTRLSIL.